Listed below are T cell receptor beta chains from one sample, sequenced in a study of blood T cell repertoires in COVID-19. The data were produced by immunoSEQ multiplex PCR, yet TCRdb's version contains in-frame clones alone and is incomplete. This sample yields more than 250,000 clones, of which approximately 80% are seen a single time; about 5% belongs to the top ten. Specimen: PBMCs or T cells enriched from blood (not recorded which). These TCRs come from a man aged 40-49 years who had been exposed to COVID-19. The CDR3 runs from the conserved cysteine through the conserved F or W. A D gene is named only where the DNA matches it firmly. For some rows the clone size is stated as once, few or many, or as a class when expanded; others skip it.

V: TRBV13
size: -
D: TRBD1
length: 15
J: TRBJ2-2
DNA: TGTGCCAGCAGCTTTGGGACAGGGGTTAGCGGGGAGCTGTTTTTT
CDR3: CASSFGTGVSGELFF

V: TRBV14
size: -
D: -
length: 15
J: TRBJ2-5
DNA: TGTGCCAGCAGCCTCCCGGAGGGGGCGCGGGAGACCCAGTACTTC
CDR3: CASSLPEGARETQYF

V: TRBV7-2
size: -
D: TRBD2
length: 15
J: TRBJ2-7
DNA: TGTGCCAGCAGCTTGAGCGGGAGGGGTGAGTACGAGCAGTACTTC
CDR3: CASSLSGRGEYEQYF

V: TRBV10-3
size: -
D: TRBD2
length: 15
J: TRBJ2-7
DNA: TGTGCCATCAGTGCCTCCGGGACTAGCAGCTACGAGCAGTACTTC
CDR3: CAISASGTSSYEQYF

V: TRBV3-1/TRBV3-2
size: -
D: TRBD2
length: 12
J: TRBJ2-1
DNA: TGTGCCAGCCCCCGGACTAGTTATGAGCAGTTCTTC
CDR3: CASPRTSYEQFF

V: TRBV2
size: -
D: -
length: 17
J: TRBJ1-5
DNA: TGTGCCACCACCGAGGGTAGGAGGATGGGTAGTGTCCAGCCCCAGCATTTT
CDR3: CATTEGRRMGSVQPQHF

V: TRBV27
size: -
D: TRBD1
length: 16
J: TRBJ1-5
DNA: TGTGCCAGCAGACCAGGGACAGCTTATAGCAATCAGCCCCAGCATTTT
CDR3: CASRPGTAYSNQPQHF

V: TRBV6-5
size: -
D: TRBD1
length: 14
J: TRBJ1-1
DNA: TGTGCCAGCAGACAGGGGGGTTTGGACACTGAAGCTTTCTTT
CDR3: CASRQGGLDTEAFF

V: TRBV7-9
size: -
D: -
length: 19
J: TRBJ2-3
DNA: TGTGCCAGCAGCTCACCGACACACGGGAAGCTCTCGCGCACAGATACGCAGTATTTT
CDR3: CASSSPTHGKLSRTDTQYF

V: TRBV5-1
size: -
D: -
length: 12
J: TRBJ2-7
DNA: TGCGCCAGCAGCGCTACAGGGTACGAGCAGTACTTC
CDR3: CASSATGYEQYF

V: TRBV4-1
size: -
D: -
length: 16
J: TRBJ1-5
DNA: TGCGCCAGCAGCGAATCCCAGGGGTCGGCTAATCAGCCCCAGCATTTT
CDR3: CASSESQGSANQPQHF

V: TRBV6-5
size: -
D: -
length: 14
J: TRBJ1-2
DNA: TGTGCCAGCAGTACACACAGGGAAGGGTATGGCTACACCTTC
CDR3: CASSTHREGYGYTF

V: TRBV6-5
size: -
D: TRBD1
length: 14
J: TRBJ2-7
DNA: TGTGCCAGCAGTTACGGACAGGGGGCCTACGAGCAGTACTTC
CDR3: CASSYGQGAYEQYF

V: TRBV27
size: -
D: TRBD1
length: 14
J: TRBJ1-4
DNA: TGTGCCAGCAGTTCCGGGACAGGGGGGAAAAAACTGTTTTTT
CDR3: CASSSGTGGKKLFF

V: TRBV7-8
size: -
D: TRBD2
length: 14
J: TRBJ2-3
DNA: TGTGCCAGCAGCTTGGGGACTAGCGGGAGTACGCAGTATTTT
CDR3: CASSLGTSGSTQYF

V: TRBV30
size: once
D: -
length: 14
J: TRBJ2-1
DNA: TGTGCCTGGAACCCGGGAGATAAATACAATGAGCAGTTCTTC
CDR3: CAWNPGDKYNEQFF

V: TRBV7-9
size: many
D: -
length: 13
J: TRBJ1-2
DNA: TGTGCCAGCAGCTTGGGGCAGGTCTATGGCTACACCTTC
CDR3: CASSLGQVYGYTF

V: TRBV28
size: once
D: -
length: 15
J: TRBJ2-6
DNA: TGTGCCAGCAGTGACGACAATCCTGGGGCCAACGTCCTGACTTTC
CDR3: CASSDDNPGANVLTF

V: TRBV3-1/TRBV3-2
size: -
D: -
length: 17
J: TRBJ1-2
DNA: TGTGCCAGCAGCCAACCCCGGGGGTCCGGAGCTAACTATGGCTACACCTTC
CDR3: CASSQPRGSGANYGYTF

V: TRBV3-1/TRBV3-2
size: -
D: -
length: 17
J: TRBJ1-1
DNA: TGTGCCAGCAGCCAAACGACAGGAATGATAATGAACACTGAAGCTTTCTTT
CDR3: CASSQTTGMIMNTEAFF

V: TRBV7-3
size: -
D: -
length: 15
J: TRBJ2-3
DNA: TGTGCCAGCAGCGTATTGGGGCGCAAGTCCGATACGCAGTATTTT
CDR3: CASSVLGRKSDTQYF

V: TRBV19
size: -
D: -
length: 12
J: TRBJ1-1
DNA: TGTGCCAGTAGTATACCCACAGCTGAAGCTTTCTTT
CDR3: CASSIPTAEAFF

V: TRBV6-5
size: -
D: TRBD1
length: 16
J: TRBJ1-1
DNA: TGTGCCAGCAGTTACTCGACAAGGACAGGGAGGGCTGAAGCTTTCTTT
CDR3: CASSYSTRTGRAEAFF

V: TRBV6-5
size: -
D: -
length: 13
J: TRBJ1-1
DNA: TGTGCCAGCAGTTACTCCGCGGCAAGCGAAGCTTTCTTT
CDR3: CASSYSAASEAFF

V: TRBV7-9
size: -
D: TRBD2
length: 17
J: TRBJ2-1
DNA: TGTGCCAGCAGCTTAGGTGCGGTTGGCGGGAGTGCCGATGAGCAGTTCTTC
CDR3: CASSLGAVGGSADEQFF

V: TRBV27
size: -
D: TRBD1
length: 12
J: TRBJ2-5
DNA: TGTGCCAGCAAGGGACAGCAAGAGACCCAGTACTTC
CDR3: CASKGQQETQYF

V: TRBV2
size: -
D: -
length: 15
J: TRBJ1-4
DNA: TGTGCCAGCAGTGAGACGGAGGGACTTAATGAAAAACTGTTTTTT
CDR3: CASSETEGLNEKLFF

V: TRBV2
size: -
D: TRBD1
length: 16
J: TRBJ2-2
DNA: TGTGCCAGCAGTGTGGAGCGGACAGGGTTCACCGGGGAGCTGTTTTTT
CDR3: CASSVERTGFTGELFF

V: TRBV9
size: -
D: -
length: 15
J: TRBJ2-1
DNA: TGTGCCAGCAGCGTAGAGGGCGCGGGATACAATGAGCAGTTCTTC
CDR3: CASSVEGAGYNEQFF

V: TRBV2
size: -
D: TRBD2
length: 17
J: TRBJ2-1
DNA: TGTGCCAGCAGTCCCGGGTCCCCGGGTAGCGGGAGGGCTGAGCAGTTCTTC
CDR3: CASSPGSPGSGRAEQFF

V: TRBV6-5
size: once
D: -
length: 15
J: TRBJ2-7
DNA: TGTGCCAGCACCTCTGGGGGGACCGATTCCTACGAGCAGTACTTC
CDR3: CASTSGGTDSYEQYF

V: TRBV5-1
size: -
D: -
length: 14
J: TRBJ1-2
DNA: TGCGCCAGCAGCCCGTTAGACACGGTCTATGGCTACACCTTC
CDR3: CASSPLDTVYGYTF

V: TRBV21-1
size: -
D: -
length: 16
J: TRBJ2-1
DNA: TGTGCCAGCAGCAAAATGAACGTTAGCGGGGTCGAGGAGCAGTTCTTC
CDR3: CASSKMNVSGVEEQFF

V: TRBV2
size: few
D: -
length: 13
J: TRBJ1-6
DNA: TGTGCCAGCAGTGAGTCCCTTAATTCACCCCTCCACTTT
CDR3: CASSESLNSPLHF

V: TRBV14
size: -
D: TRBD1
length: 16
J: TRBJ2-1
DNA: TGTGCCAGCAGCCAGACACAGGGGGCGCAGTGGTACGAGCAGTTCTTC
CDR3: CASSQTQGAQWYEQFF

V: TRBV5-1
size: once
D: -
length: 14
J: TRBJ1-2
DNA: TGCGCCAGCAGCCGCAGGGGCACCGAAAATGGCTACACCTTC
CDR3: CASSRRGTENGYTF

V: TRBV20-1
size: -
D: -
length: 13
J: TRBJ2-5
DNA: TGCAGTGCTAGTCGTCCAGTCGAAGAGACCCAGTACTTC
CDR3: CSASRPVEETQYF

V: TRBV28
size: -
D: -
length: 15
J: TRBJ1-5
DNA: TGTGCCAGCAGTTTCGTTCAGGGGCACATTCAGCCCCAGCATTTT
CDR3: CASSFVQGHIQPQHF

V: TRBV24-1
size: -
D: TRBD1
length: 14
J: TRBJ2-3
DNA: TGTGCCACCAGTGACAGGGGGCTAACAGATACGCAGTATTTT
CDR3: CATSDRGLTDTQYF

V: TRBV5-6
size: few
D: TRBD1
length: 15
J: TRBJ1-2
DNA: TGTGCCAGCAGCTTGGTGGGACAGGGGGCGCGGGGCTACACCTTC
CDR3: CASSLVGQGARGYTF

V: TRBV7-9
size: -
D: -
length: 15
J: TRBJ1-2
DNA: TGTGCCAGCAGCGGATTTGTGGGCGGGGGCTATGGCTACACCTTC
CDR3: CASSGFVGGGYGYTF

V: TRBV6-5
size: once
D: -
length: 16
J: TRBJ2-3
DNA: TGTGCCAGCAGTTACTCGATGGGGCAGCCCGGGGATACGCAGTATTTT
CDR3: CASSYSMGQPGDTQYF

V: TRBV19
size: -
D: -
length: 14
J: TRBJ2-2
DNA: TGTGCCAGTATATCTTCGTTAGGGGTCGGGGAGCTGTTTTTT
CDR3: CASISSLGVGELFF

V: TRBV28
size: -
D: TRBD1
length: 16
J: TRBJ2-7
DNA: TGTGCCAGCAGTTTAAGTGGGACAGGGGGCGTTTACGAGCAGTACTTC
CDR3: CASSLSGTGGVYEQYF

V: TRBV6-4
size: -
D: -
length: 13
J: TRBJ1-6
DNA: TGTGCCAGCAGTGCCGCCGTAGATTCACCCCTCCACTTT
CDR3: CASSAAVDSPLHF

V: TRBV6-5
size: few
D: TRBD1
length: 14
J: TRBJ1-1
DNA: TGTGGCAAGCAAGGGGACAGATCGAACACTGAAGCTTTCTTT
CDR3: CGKQGDRSNTEAFF

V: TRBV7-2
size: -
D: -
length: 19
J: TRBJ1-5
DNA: TGTGCCAGCAGCACCGGATTTGGACCGCCCGGGGGGATGAATCAGCCCCAGCATTTT
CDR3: CASSTGFGPPGGMNQPQHF

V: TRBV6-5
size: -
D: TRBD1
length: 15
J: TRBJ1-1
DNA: TGTGCCAGCAGGGACAGGGGGGCAGGGAACACTGAAGCTTTCTTT
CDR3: CASRDRGAGNTEAFF

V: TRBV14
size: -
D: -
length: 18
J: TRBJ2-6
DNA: TGTGCCAGCAGCCGAAGACAGACCACGAGCTCTGGGGCCAACGTCCTGACTTTC
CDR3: CASSRRQTTSSGANVLTF

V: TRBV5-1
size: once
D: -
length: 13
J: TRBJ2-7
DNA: TGCGCCAGCAGCCTTGGCCACTCGGGCGAGCAGTACTTC
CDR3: CASSLGHSGEQYF

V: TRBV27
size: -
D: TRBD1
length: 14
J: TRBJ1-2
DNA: TGTGCCAGCAGACCGGCACAGGGGGCCGGGGGCTACACCTTC
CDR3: CASRPAQGAGGYTF

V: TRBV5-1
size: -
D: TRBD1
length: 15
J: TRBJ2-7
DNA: TGCGCCAGCAGACCTCTACAGGGGGCGTTCTACGAGCAGTACTTC
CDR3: CASRPLQGAFYEQYF

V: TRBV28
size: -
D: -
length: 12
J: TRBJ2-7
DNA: TGTGCCAGCAGACAGGGCTCCTACGAGCAGTACTTC
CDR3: CASRQGSYEQYF

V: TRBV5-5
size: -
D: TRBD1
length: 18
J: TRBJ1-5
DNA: TGTGCCAGCAGCCGAGGGGGGCCAGGGGGCGGGATATATCAGCCCCAGCATTTT
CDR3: CASSRGGPGGGIYQPQHF

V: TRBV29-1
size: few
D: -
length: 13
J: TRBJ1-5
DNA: TGCAGCGTTGTGGACAGTAAAAATCAGCCCCAGCATTTT
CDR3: CSVVDSKNQPQHF